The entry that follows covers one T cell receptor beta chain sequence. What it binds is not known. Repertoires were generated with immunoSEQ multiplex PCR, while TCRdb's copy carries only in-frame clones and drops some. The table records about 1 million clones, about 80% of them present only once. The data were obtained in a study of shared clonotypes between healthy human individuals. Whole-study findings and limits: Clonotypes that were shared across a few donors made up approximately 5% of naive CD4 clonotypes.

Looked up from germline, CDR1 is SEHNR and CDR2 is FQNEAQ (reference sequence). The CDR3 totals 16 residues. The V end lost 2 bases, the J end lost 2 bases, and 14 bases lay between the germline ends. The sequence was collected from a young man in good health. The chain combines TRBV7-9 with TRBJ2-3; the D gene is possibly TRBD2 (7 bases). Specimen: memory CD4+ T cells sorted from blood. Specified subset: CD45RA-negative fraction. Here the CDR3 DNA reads TGTGCCAGCAGCTTAACGGGGGGCAGGGACACAGATACGCAGTATTTT. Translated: CASSLTGGRDTDTQYF.